This TCR beta chain originates from a study of CD8 T cells in ankylosing spondylitis (TCRdb year 2017). General notes on the study: The study set out to find disease-linked TCR variants by profiling T cell receptor beta repertoires in ankylosing spondylitis patients and healthy donors. Samples of peripheral blood were taken, and for ankylosing spondylitis patients, synovial fluid was collected as well. In total, the full study cohort was made up of some 110 healthy donors and roughly 27 ankylosing spondylitis patients.

From the cysteine through the phenylalanine, the CDR3 covers 20 amino acids. Only the CDR3 portion is preserved as DNA: 60 bases, with reading frame beginning at the first base. The germline ends are 33 bases apart after V is trimmed by 6 bases and J by 5 bases. This sample was sequenced with an Illumina HiSeq 2500. TCR beta libraries were prepared by quantitative 5'-RACE with molecular barcodes. Processing in the source paper ran as follows. Disease-linked TCR variants were identified with a new computational method built on a probabilistic model of VDJ rearrangement. TCRdb reprocessed the public reads (quality trimming at Q25 with fastp, clone calling with MiXCR) and kept in-frame beta chains. CDR3 protein sequences are deduplicated, and each keeps its most common genes and DNA. It is TCRdb's table, rather than the study itself, that gives the V and J calls and clone size. Present in this sample are about 540,000 distinct CDR3 sequences, 12% of which were seen just once. Approximately 6.2% of the sample goes to the ten largest clones.

What the study reported, not specific to this receptor: The disease-linked clones were reported to be significantly enriched in matched synovial fluid samples from ankylosing spondylitis patients. Blood from ankylosing spondylitis patients appeared to be characterized by a TCR beta motif composed of 7 to 9 highly homologous amino acid variants. Some motif variants had previously been reported in the synovial fluid and blood of reactive arthritis patients, which suggests shared mechanisms of disease initiation. The disease-linked clones showed a CD8+ phenotype and occurred at relatively low frequencies in peripheral blood.

This clonotype was detected only a few times. This clone's antigen is unknown. No base quality values were provided; no much bigger clone lies one nucleotide off. The chain links TRBV12-3 or TRBV12-4 with TRBJ2-3; the D gene is perhaps TRBD2, from 8 matching bases. What was sequenced was blood, either unsorted or a sorted T cell fraction (not recorded which). This receptor was identified in a male donor with ankylosing spondylitis. The nucleotides read TGTGCCAGCAGCAAAGGGGGCGCAAGAGCGGGAGTGTCAAGTGGAGATACGCAGTATTTT. Its protein reads: CASSKGGARAGVSSGDTQYF.